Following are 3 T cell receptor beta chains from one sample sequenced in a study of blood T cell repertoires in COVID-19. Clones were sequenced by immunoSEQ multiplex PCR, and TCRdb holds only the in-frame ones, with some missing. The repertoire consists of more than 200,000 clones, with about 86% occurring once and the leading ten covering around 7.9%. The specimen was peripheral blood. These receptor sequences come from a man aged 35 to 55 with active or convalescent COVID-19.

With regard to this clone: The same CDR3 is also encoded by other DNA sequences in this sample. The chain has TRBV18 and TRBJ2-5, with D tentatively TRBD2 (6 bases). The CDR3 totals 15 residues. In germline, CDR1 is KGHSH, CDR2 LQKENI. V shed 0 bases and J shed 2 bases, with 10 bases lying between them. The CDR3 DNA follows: TGTGCCAGCTCACCACCGAATGGAGGGCAAGAGACCCAGTACTTC. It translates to CASSPPNGGQETQYF. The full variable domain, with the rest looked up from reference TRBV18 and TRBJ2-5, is NAGVMQNPRHLVRRRGQEARLRCSPMKGHSHVYWYRQLPEEGLKFMVYLQKENIIDESGMPKERFSAEFPKEGPSILRIQQVVRGDSAAYFCASSPPNGGQETQYFGPGTRLLVL.

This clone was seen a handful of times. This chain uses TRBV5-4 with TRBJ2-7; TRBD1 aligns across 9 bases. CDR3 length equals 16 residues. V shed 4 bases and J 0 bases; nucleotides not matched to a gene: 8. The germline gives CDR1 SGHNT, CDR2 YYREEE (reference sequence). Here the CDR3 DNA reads TGTGCCAGCAGCCCAGGGGGGGGACAGGGCTCCTACGAGCAGTACTTC. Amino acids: CASSPGGGQGSYEQYF.

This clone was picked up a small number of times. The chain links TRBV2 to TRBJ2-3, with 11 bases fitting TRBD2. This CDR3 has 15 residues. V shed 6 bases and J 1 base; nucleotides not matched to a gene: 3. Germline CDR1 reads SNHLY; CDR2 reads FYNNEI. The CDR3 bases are TGTGCCAGCAGACTGGGACTAGCGGGCACAGATACGCAGTATTTT. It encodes CASRLGLAGTDTQYF. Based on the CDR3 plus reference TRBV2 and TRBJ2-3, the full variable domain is EPEVTQTPSHQVTQMGQEVILRCVPISNHLYFYWYRQILGQKVEFLVSFYNNEISEKSEIFDDQFSVERPDGSNFTLKIRSTKLEDSAMYFCASRLGLAGTDTQYFGPGTRLTVL.